These 18 T cell receptor beta chains originate from one sample sequenced in a study of blood T cell repertoires in COVID-19. Profiled with immunoSEQ multiplex PCR; TCRdb holds only in-frame clones, not every one. The table records roughly 150,000 clones, approximately 83% of them present only once. The sequenced sample was peripheral blood. These receptors all come from a woman of 80 years or more with acute or convalescent COVID-19.

This clone was found once. This chain uses TRBV7-2 with TRBJ1-1; D unresolved. Germline V gene lookup returns CDR1 SGHTA and CDR2 FQGNSA. This CDR3 has 15 residues. V shed 4 bases and J shed 7 bases, with 19 bases lying between them. In DNA form, the CDR3 reads TGTGCCAGCAGCTCCCAGTCGGCAGGCGATTTTGAAGCTTTCTTT. It codes for CASSSQSAGDFEAFF.

V and J are TRBV11-2 and TRBJ2-3; tentatively, D is TRBD1 (5 bases). The germline V and J ends were trimmed by 0 bases and 1 base, with 8 bases remaining between them. CDR3 size: 15 residues. Per the germline V gene, CDR1 is SGHAT and CDR2 is FQNNGV. This CDR3 is CASSLEGDGTDTQYF. CDR3 in DNA: TGTGCCAGCAGCTTAGAAGGGGATGGCACAGATACGCAGTATTTT. Full variable domain (outside the CDR3, taken from reference TRBV11-2 and TRBJ2-3): EAGVAQSPRYKIIEKRQSVAFWCNPISGHATLYWYQQILGQGPKLLIQFQNNGVVDDSQLPKDRFSAERLKGVDSTLKIQPAKLEDSAVYLCASSLEGDGTDTQYFGPGTRLTVL.

The genes are TRBV7-6 and TRBJ2-2; weak D call: TRBD2 (5 bases). Trimming took 1 base from V and 1 from J, leaving 7 bases between them. This CDR3 has 15 amino acids. Germline V gives CDR1 SGHVS, CDR2 FNYEAQ. For the CDR3, the DNA is TGTGCCAGCAGCTTAGTCGGAGGGAACACCGGGGAGCTGTTTTTT. Its translation is CASSLVGGNTGELFF.

This sequence joins TRBV19 and TRBJ1-5, with a possible D match to TRBD1 (6 bases). The ends were cut back, 5 bases at V and 4 bases at J, with 12 bases in the middle. The length of the CDR3 is 14 residues. Per germline, CDR1 LNHDA and CDR2 SQIVND (reference sequence). For the CDR3, the DNA is TGTGCCAGTAGTGTAACAGGGCCGAATCAGCCCCAGCATTTT. Translation: CASSVTGPNQPQHF.

This chain joins TRBV5-1 and TRBJ1-2, with 7 positions matching TRBD1. Germline CDR1 is SGHRS and CDR2 is YFSETQ. Trimming removed 0 bases from V and 3 bases from J; junction bases left unmatched: 5. CDR3 size: 15 residues. The CDR3, as DNA: TGCGCCAGCAGCTTGGTGAGGACAGGAGACTATGGCTACACCTTC. Protein: CASSLVRTGDYGYTF. The variable domain in full, completed from reference TRBV5-1 and TRBJ1-2, reads KAGVTQTPRYLIKTRGQQVTLSCSPISGHRSVSWYQQTPGQGLQFLFEYFSETQRNKGNFPGRFSGRQFSNSRSEMNVSTLELGDSALYLCASSLVRTGDYGYTFGSGTRLTVV.

The chain joins TRBV14 to TRBJ1-6; maybe TRBD1 (6 bases). The V gene lost 3 bases and the J gene lost 13 bases, with 16 bases spanning the gap. CDR3 size: 14 residues. The germline gives CDR1 SGHDN, CDR2 FVKESK. CDR3 coding DNA: TGTGCCAGCAGCCAGACCTATCAGACAGGTCCCCTCCACTTT. This sequence encodes CASSQTYQTGPLHF.

The count of this clone is one. The chain links TRBV4-1 to TRBJ2-5; D is undetermined. Trimming left V 1 base short and J 5 bases short, with 14 bases between. The germline V gene encodes CDR1 MGHRA and CDR2 YSYEKL. CDR3 length: 15 amino acids. The CDR3 protein is CASSQASGRAETQYF. CDR3 in DNA: TGCGCCAGCAGCCAAGCCTCGGGTAGAGCTGAGACCCAGTACTTC.

In DNA, the CDR3 is TGTGCCAGCAGTGACAGACCGCCCATGAACACTGAAGCTTTCTTT. Its translation is CASSDRPPMNTEAFF. The V gene is TRBV6-2 or TRBV6-3, the J gene TRBJ1-1; D might be TRBD1 (5 bases). This CDR3 region has 15 residues. Germline CDR1 and CDR2: MNHEY and SVGEGT. Trimming took 5 bases from V and 0 from J, leaving 13 bases between them.

The V call is TRBV11-3, the J call TRBJ2-2, with a weak D call TRBD1 (6 bases). CDR1 is SGHNT and CDR2 is YENEEA in the germline V gene. V lost 4 bases and J 1 base, leaving 16 bases between the germline ends. The CDR3 covers 17 residues. The CDR3 bases are TGTGCCAGCAGCTCGAGCGTAACAGGGCTGAACACCGGGGAGCTGTTTTTT. Protein: CASSSSVTGLNTGELFF.

This chain joins TRBV7-2 and TRBJ2-1; tentatively, D is TRBD2 (5 bases). Trimming cost V 1 base and J 8 bases, with 15 bases left between them. Germline V gene lookup returns CDR1 SGHTA and CDR2 FQGNSA. This CDR3 spans 15 amino acids. CDR3 sequence: CASSLVASGGDEQFF. CDR3 DNA sequence: TGTGCCAGCAGCTTAGTAGCGAGCGGTGGGGATGAGCAGTTCTTC.

This clone was seen just once. The V gene is TRBV28, the J gene TRBJ2-2; maybe TRBD2 (6 bases). This CDR3 has 16 amino acids. V was trimmed by 0 bases and J by 1 base, leaving 9 bases between them. Germline loops: CDR1 MDHEN, CDR2 SYDVKM. As DNA, the CDR3 is TGTGCCAGCAGTTTATGGGGGGAGGTGAACACCGGGGAGCTGTTTTTT. It yields the protein CASSLWGEVNTGELFF.

V usage is TRBV10-3 and J usage is TRBJ2-1, with a possible D match to TRBD1 (6 bases). CDR1 and CDR2 (germline): ENHRY, SYGVKD. V lost 0 bases to trimming and J lost 6 bases, with 12 bases between them. This CDR3 is built from 15 residues. CDR3 residues: CAISESIGTLNEQFF. CDR3 bases: TGTGCCATCAGTGAGTCGATAGGGACACTCAATGAGCAGTTCTTC.

The CDR3 here is CASSSTGQGVMANEKLFF. The CDR3 DNA reads TGCGCCAGCAGCTCAACGGGACAGGGGGTAATGGCTAATGAAAAACTGTTTTTT. This chain uses TRBV5-1 with TRBJ1-4; 11 nucleotides match TRBD1. Germline V gene data show CDR1 as SGHRS and CDR2 as YFSETQ. The length of the CDR3 is 18 residues. V shed 3 bases, J shed 3 bases, and the junction held 10 bases outside the gene matches. Full variable domain (rest looked up from reference TRBV5-1 and TRBJ1-4): KAGVTQTPRYLIKTRGQQVTLSCSPISGHRSVSWYQQTPGQGLQFLFEYFSETQRNKGNFPGRFSGRQFSNSRSEMNVSTLELGDSALYLCASSSTGQGVMANEKLFFGSGTQLSVL.

The rearrangement joins TRBV5-1 to TRBJ2-2; 7 bases match TRBD2. CDR1 SGHRS and CDR2 YFSETQ come from the germline V gene. The CDR3 has 16 amino acids. V shed 4 bases, J shed 0 bases, and the junction held 6 bases outside the gene matches. The CDR3 nucleotides read TGCGCCAGCAGCCGGGAGGCGGGAGCGAACACCGGGGAGCTGTTTTTT. This sequence encodes CASSREAGANTGELFF.

The rearrangement joins TRBV6-1 to TRBJ2-2, with TRBD1 identical over 7 bases. Germline V lookup: CDR1 MNHNS, CDR2 SASEGT. This CDR3 has 17 residues. V shed 1 base and J 4 bases; nucleotides not matched to a gene: 9. CDR3 sequence (DNA): TGTGCCAGCAGTGAAGTACCGAGGGGGCCCACCACCGGGGAGCTGTTTTTT. It encodes CASSEVPRGPTTGELFF.

The rearrangement joins TRBV12-3 or TRBV12-4 to TRBJ1-2, with D tentatively TRBD1 (5 bases). The V and J ends lost 5 bases and 7 bases respectively, with 14 bases between them. The CDR3 sequence is 13 residues long. For the CDR3, the DNA is TGTGCCAGCAGTCCGACAGAGAGTGTTGGCTACACCTTC. This translates into CASSPTESVGYTF.

The V call is TRBV6-6, the J call TRBJ1-4; D not resolved. CDR3 length equals 13 residues. Per the germline V gene, CDR1 is MNHNY and CDR2 is SVGAGI (reference sequence). V dropped 4 bases and J dropped 7 bases, with 10 bases sitting between them. CDR3 region: CASSSTPTEKLFF. For the CDR3, the DNA is TGTGCCAGCAGTTCCACTCCCACTGAAAAACTGTTTTTT.

This chain connects TRBV4-3 to TRBJ1-1; a possible D gene is TRBD1 (5 bases). Germline V gene data show CDR1 as LGHNA and CDR2 as YSLEER. The CDR3 has 15 residues. Trimming took 4 bases from V and 5 from J, leaving 17 bases between them. CDR3 in DNA: TGCGCCAGCAGCCTCAGTCTACAACCAGGGACTGAAGCTTTCTTT. Translated: CASSLSLQPGTEAFF.